This T cell receptor beta chain was identified in a study of blood T cell repertoires in COVID-19. Germline CDR1 and CDR2: SGDLS and YYNGEE. This CDR3 has 14 amino acids. Trimming cost V 0 bases and J 4 bases, with 8 bases left between them. Here immunoSEQ multiplex PCR was the method, and the copy in TCRdb shows in-frame clones only, minus some. The table has approximately 170,000 clones, about four fifths seen once. Sequences were obtained from peripheral blood. This clonotype originated in a woman aged 80 or older with active or convalescent COVID-19. This chain uses TRBV9 with TRBJ1-3, with D maybe TRBD1 (5 bases). CDR3 coding DNA: TGTGCCAGCAGCGTAGCAGGGAGGGGAAACACCATATATTTT. Translated: CASSVAGRGNTIYF. Filled out from reference TRBV9 and TRBJ1-3, the complete variable domain reads DSGVTQTPKHLITATGQRVTLRCSPRSGDLSVYWYQQSLDQGLQFLIQYYNGEERAKGNILERFSAQQFPDLHSELNLSSLELGDSALYFCASSVAGRGNTIYFGEGSWLTVV.